A single sample gave rise to the 21 T cell receptor beta chains below, sequenced in a study of cytomegalovirus exposure and HLA in healthy donors. Vbeta (60) and Jbeta (13) primers were used in the PCR. Clones were sequenced by immunoSEQ multiplex PCR, and TCRdb holds only the in-frame ones, with some missing. This table holds around 180,000 clones, about three quarters found once. Sequencing used PBMCs. These receptors originate from a woman between 25 and 40 years old in good health and CMV-seropositive.

This clone was observed a few times. The same CDR3 also results from other DNA sequences found in this sample. The chain couples TRBV28 to TRBJ2-7, with D uncertain. CDR1 and CDR2 (germline): MDHEN, SYDVKM. CDR3 length: 15 residues. V lost 3 bases, J lost 5 bases, and 17 bases lay in between. The CDR3, as DNA: TGTGCCAGCAGTTTCCTTCGCGGAGCCATCCACGAGCAGTACTTC. This sequence encodes CASSFLRGAIHEQYF.

A few counts support this clone. The chain recombines TRBV27 with TRBJ2-7, with 8 bases fitting TRBD1. CDR1 is MNHEY, CDR2 SMNVEV, per germline (reference sequence). The ends lost 5 bases at V and 3 bases at J; junction bases unmatched: 9. There are 15 residues in the CDR3. The CDR3 DNA is TGTGCCAGCAGTCCTACCGGGACAGGCGTCTACGAGCAGTACTTC. It specifies CASSPTGTGVYEQYF.

The chain joins TRBV20-1 to TRBJ2-1, with D possibly being TRBD1 (5 bases). V was clipped by 5 bases and J by 7 bases, with 9 bases between them. Germline V gives CDR1 DFQATT, CDR2 SNEGSKA (reference sequence). The CDR3 sequence is 11 residues long. CDR3 DNA sequence: TGCAGTGCTCTCAGGGCTAATGAGCAGTTCTTC. Translation: CSALRANEQFF.

This chain joins TRBV7-9 and TRBJ1-2, with D unresolved. The length of the CDR3 is 14 residues. CDR1 SEHNR and CDR2 FQNEAQ come from the germline V gene (reference sequence). V was clipped by 2 bases and J by 3 bases, with 10 bases between them. The CDR3 nucleotides are TGTGCCAGCAGCTTACAACCGACTGACTATGGCTACACCTTC. This translates into CASSLQPTDYGYTF.

The chain combines TRBV7-3 with TRBJ1-3; weak D call: TRBD1 (6 bases). V gave up 5 bases and J gave up 0 bases, with 8 bases separating them. The CDR3 runs to 14 residues. From germline, CDR1 is SGHTA and CDR2 FQGTGA. This chain's CDR3 is CASSQGYSGNTIYF. In nucleotides, the CDR3 is TGTGCCAGCAGCCAGGGGTACTCTGGAAACACCATATATTTT.

In this sample, this clone turned up once. The chain uses TRBV21-1 and TRBJ2-7; the table gives TRBD1 as D, unverified against the DNA. TRBV21-1 is designated a pseudogene. This CDR3 is 15 amino acids long. The CDR3 nucleotides are TGTGCCAGCAGCAAAACACAGGGGCTCTTAGATGAGCAGTACTTC. Amino acid sequence: CASSKTQGLLDEQYF.

The sample holds a few counts of this clone. The chain couples TRBV9 to TRBJ1-1; D gene uncertain. V lost 4 bases and J lost 0, with 19 bases in between. The CDR3 has 17 residues. Germline CDR1 is SGDLS and CDR2 is YYNGEE. Here the CDR3 reads CASSTKAVRALNTEAFF. The CDR3 coding sequence is TGTGCCAGCAGCACTAAAGCGGTCCGGGCCCTGAACACTGAAGCTTTCTTT.

The V call is TRBV4-3, the J call TRBJ2-5, with D tentatively TRBD2 (7 bases). This CDR3 region has 18 residues. Trimming took off 0 bases at V and 1 base at J, with 18 bases between the two ends. Germline V CDR1 and CDR2: LGHNA, YSLEER. The CDR3 coding sequence is TGCGCCAGCAGCCAAGATCGACGGGGGGCGCCCGGCCAAGAGACCCAGTACTTC. This codes for CASSQDRRGAPGQETQYF.

CDR3 loop: CASSIGGGAVQPQHF. The CDR3 nucleotides read TGTGCCAGTAGTATAGGAGGGGGCGCGGTTCAGCCCCAGCATTTT. This chain links TRBV19 with TRBJ1-5; 7 bases map to TRBD1. Trimming at V came to 1 base and at J to 6 bases, leaving 6 bases not matched to a gene. CDR1 LNHDA and CDR2 SQIVND come from the germline V gene (reference sequence). The CDR3 sequence is 15 residues long.

The chain couples TRBV29-1 to TRBJ2-7, with D maybe TRBD2 (6 bases). With 2 bases removed from V and 2 bases from J, the gap between germline ends came to 13 bases. In germline, CDR1 is SQVTM, CDR2 ANQGSEA. The CDR3 consists of 14 residues. The CDR3 sequence is CSVEKSWGAYEQYF. The CDR3 DNA is TGCAGCGTTGAAAAGTCCTGGGGGGCCTACGAGCAGTACTTC.

This clone was detected only once. V is TRBV18 and J is TRBJ1-1; no clear D. The germline V gene has CDR1 KGHSH and CDR2 LQKENI. This CDR3 has 14 residues. Trimming pared 1 base from V and 3 bases from J, leaving 9 bases between. CDR3 in amino acids: CASSPRQEDTEAFF. CDR3 DNA: TGTGCCAGCTCACCACGGCAGGAAGACACTGAAGCTTTCTTT.

This chain connects TRBV6-5 to TRBJ2-2; the match to TRBD1 covers 7 bases. After removal of 6 bases from V and 0 bases from J, the junction contained 4 bases not matched to a gene. The CDR3 is 15 amino acids. CDR1 and CDR2 from the germline V gene are MNHEY and SVGAGI. The CDR3 DNA is TGTGCCAGCAGAAGACAGGGTACGAACACCGGGGAGCTGTTTTTT. It yields the protein CASRRQGTNTGELFF.

This clone occurred once. The V and J genes are TRBV6-1 and TRBJ1-5; no definite D call. Trimming cost V 2 bases and J 6 bases, with 17 bases left between them. Per germline, CDR1 MNHNS and CDR2 SASEGT. CDR3 size: 16 residues. CDR3 protein: CASSEMGSGAFQPQHF. Here the CDR3 DNA reads TGTGCCAGCAGTGAAATGGGCAGCGGAGCGTTTCAGCCCCAGCATTTT.

The rearrangement uses TRBV27 and TRBJ2-5, with 9 nucleotides matching TRBD1. The CDR3 is 13 residues long. After removal of 6 bases from V and 7 bases from J, the junction contained 6 bases not matched to a gene. In germline, CDR1 is MNHEY, CDR2 SMNVEV (reference sequence). The CDR3 loop is CASSSGQGGTQYF. The CDR3 DNA reads TGTGCCAGCAGCTCGGGACAGGGTGGGACCCAGTACTTC.

In nucleotides, the CDR3 is TGTGCCAGCAGCTCCGGGACACCGAACACTGAAGCTTTCTTT. Its translation: CASSSGTPNTEAFF. The chain has TRBV2 and TRBJ1-1; tentatively, D is TRBD1 (6 bases). CDR1 and CDR2 from the germline V gene are SNHLY and FYNNEI. The CDR3 totals 14 residues. V was shortened by 6 bases and J by 1 base, with 12 bases between the two germline ends.

The chain uses TRBV7-9 and TRBJ2-7, with TRBD2 as a possible D gene (7 bases). Trimming removed 7 bases at V and 1 base at J, with 17 bases between. The CDR3 is made up of 15 amino acids. Germline CDR1 SEHNR, CDR2 FQNEAQ (reference sequence). This chain's CDR3 is CASTSGGGASYEQYF. CDR3 DNA: TGTGCCAGCACCTCGGGGGGCGGAGCATCCTACGAGCAGTACTTC.

This clone appeared a few times. V gene TRBV14 combines with J gene TRBJ2-5; 12 nucleotides agree with TRBD2. The CDR3 is 16 residues long. V lost 4 bases to trimming and J lost 1 base; unmatched junction nucleotides: 4. Germline values: CDR1 SGHDN, CDR2 FVKESK. This chain's CDR3 is CASSLQLAGGQETQYF. The CDR3 nucleotides are TGTGCCAGCAGCCTACAACTAGCGGGGGGCCAAGAGACCCAGTACTTC. Looking up the rest from reference TRBV14 and TRBJ2-5 gives the full variable domain: EAGVTQFPSHSVIEKGQTVTLRCDPISGHDNLYWYRRVMGKEIKFLLHFVKESKQDESGMPNNRFLAERTGGTYSTLKVQPAELEDSGVYFCASSLQLAGGQETQYFGPGTRLLVL.

The CDR3 DNA follows: TGTGCCAGCAGTTTATCGGGCCTCTACAGGGGAAATACGCAGTATTTT. It encodes CASSLSGLYRGNTQYF. The chain carries TRBV27 and TRBJ2-3; 7 nucleotides agree with TRBD1. The CDR3 covers 16 residues. Germline assignment: CDR1 MNHEY and CDR2 SMNVEV (reference sequence). V shed 0 bases, J shed 7 bases, and the junction held 10 bases outside the gene matches.

The chain has TRBV29-1 and TRBJ1-1, with 9 nucleotides matching TRBD1. CDR3 length: 14 residues. CDR1 and CDR2 from the germline V gene are SQVTM and ANQGSEA. The V segment lost 6 bases and the J segment 5 bases; nucleotides outside the gene matches: 10. The CDR3 region is CSVAARDRETEAFF. The CDR3 nucleotides read TGCAGCGTCGCAGCCCGGGACAGGGAAACTGAAGCTTTCTTT.

This clone was counted once. The V gene is TRBV6-6, the J gene TRBJ2-5; TRBD1 might be the D (5 bases). The CDR3 has 14 amino acids. V lost 2 bases, J lost 4 bases, and 11 bases lay in between. Per germline, CDR1 MNHNY and CDR2 SVGAGI (reference sequence). CDR3 sequence: CASSYRQGRETQYF. CDR3 in DNA: TGTGCCAGCAGTTACAGGCAGGGAAGAGAGACCCAGTACTTC.

This chain joins TRBV28 and TRBJ1-1; no definite D call. CDR1 MDHEN and CDR2 SYDVKM come from the germline V gene. V lost 6 bases and J lost 0, with 17 bases in between. This CDR3 spans 16 amino acids. CDR3 residues: CASRTGWRAMNTEAFF. CDR3 nucleotide sequence: TGTGCCAGCAGGACCGGGTGGAGGGCCATGAACACTGAAGCTTTCTTT.